The sequence of this T cell receptor beta chain was determined in a study of T cell changes during pregnancy in multiple sclerosis. Per germline, CDR1 LNHDA and CDR2 SQIVND (reference sequence). V was clipped by 3 bases and J by 10 bases; unmatched bases: 4. This CDR3 is 13 amino acids long. TCRdb's copy holds only in-frame clones and misses some; the assay was immunoSEQ multiplex PCR. The data hold 58,000 or so clones, with around 90% observed a single time. This TCR was sampled from a female donor with multiple sclerosis, enrolled in a pregnancy study. V and J are TRBV19 and TRBJ1-2, with 11 bases matching TRBD1. The source material was CD4+ T cells from peripheral blood mononuclear cells, sampled in the third trimester of pregnancy. The DNA of the CDR3 is TGTGCCAGTAGTATGGACAGGGGGCCAGACTACACCTTC. This sequence encodes CASSMDRGPDYTF.